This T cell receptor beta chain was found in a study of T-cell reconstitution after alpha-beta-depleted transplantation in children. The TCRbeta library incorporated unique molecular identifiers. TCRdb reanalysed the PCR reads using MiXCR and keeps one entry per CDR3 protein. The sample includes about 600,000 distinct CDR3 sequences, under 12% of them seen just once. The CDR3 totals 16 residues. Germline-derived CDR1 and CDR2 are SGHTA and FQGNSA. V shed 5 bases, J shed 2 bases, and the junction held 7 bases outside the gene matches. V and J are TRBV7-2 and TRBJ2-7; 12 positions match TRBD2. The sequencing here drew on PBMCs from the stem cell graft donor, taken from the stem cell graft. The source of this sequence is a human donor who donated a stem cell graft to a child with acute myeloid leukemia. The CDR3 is CASSMTSGGGTYEQYF. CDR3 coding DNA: TGTGCCAGCAGCATGACTAGCGGGGGCGGTACCTACGAGCAGTACTTC. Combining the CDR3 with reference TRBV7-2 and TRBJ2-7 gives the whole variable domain GAGVSQSPSNKVTEKGKDVELRCDPISGHTALYWYRQSLGQGLEFLIYFQGNSAPDKSGLPSDRFSAERTGGSVSTLTIQRTQQEDSAVYLCASSMTSGGGTYEQYFGPGTRLTVT.